This TCR beta chain was identified in a study of patients and donors after allogeneic stem cell transplantation. The CDR3 runs 13 residues. CDR1 and CDR2 (germline): SGHRS, YFSETQ. The ends were cut back, 8 bases at V and 1 base at J, with 13 bases in the middle. In TCRdb, the RT-PCR reads were re-called with MiXCR into one record per CDR3 protein. In the table there are 150,000 to 200,000 distinct CDR3 sequences, over 25% of which are singletons. This TCR derives from a human donor who was either an allogeneic HSCT recipient or a stem cell or donor lymphocyte infusion donor (not recorded which). It is not recorded whose cells these are; they may come from a transplant donor. The gene calls are TRBV5-1 and TRBJ2-7; a weak D match, TRBD2 (6 bases). The sequencing input was blood, either unsorted or a sorted T cell fraction (not recorded which). DNA of the CDR3: TGCGCCAGTTCCCGGGACTTATCCTACGAGCAGTACTTC. Its protein product is CASSRDLSYEQYF. Full variable domain (outside the CDR3, taken from reference TRBV5-1 and TRBJ2-7): KAGVTQTPRYLIKTRGQQVTLSCSPISGHRSVSWYQQTPGQGLQFLFEYFSETQRNKGNFPGRFSGRQFSNSRSEMNVSTLELGDSALYLCASSRDLSYEQYFGPGTRLTVT.